The 21 T cell receptor beta chains below come from one sample, sequenced in a study of CD8 T cells in Susac syndrome. cDNA came from roughly 0.53 to 1 ug RNA primed by random hexamers. MiXCR was run by TCRdb on the immunoSEQ multiplex PCR reads, yielding one entry per CDR3 protein. Here the sample spans about 180,000 distinct CDR3 sequences, about 94% being singletons. Sequenced sample: CD4+ T cells from PBMCs. The receptors originated from a human donor with multiple sclerosis.

This chain uses TRBV10-3 with TRBJ2-2; D unresolved. Trimming took off 3 bases at V and 4 bases at J, with 6 bases between the two ends. CDR1 and CDR2 from the germline V gene are ENHRY and SYGVKD. The CDR3 is made up of 13 amino acids. CDR3 in amino acids: CAISEDPTGELFF. CDR3 sequence (DNA): TGTGCCATCAGTGAAGACCCCACCGGGGAGCTGTTTTTT.

J is TRBJ1-6 and V is TRBV12-3 or TRBV12-4; the D gene is possibly TRBD1 (5 bases). This CDR3 contains 15 residues. Between the trimmed V and J ends, which lost 7 bases and 6 bases, there was a span of 16 bases. As DNA, the CDR3 is TGTGCCAGCACCCACGGGACGGCCACTAATTCACCCCTCCACTTT. It yields the protein CASTHGTATNSPLHF.

This clonotype appeared a single time. V usage is TRBV3-1 and J usage is TRBJ2-3; no definite D call. V lost 0 bases and J lost 5, with 6 bases in between. The CDR3 totals 13 residues. The germline V gene has CDR1 LGHDT and CDR2 YNNKEL (reference sequence). The CDR3 DNA sequence: TGTGCCAGCAGCCAAGAGCTAGGAGATACGCAGTATTTT. Its translation: CASSQELGDTQYF.

The chain employs TRBV5-1 and TRBJ1-4; 8 bases fit TRBD1. Germline-derived CDR1 and CDR2 are SGHRS and YFSETQ. This CDR3 comprises 14 residues. J lost 5 bases, V lost 0 bases, and 0 bases had no gene match. The CDR3 protein is CASSLDRGNEKLFF. CDR3 DNA: TGCGCCAGCAGCTTGGACAGGGGGAATGAAAAACTGTTTTTT.

The CDR3 sequence: CASSSYRGRYNEQFF. The CDR3, as DNA: TGTGCCAGCAGTTCCTACAGGGGGAGGTACAATGAGCAGTTCTTC. The chain uses TRBV11-2 and TRBJ2-1; 8 nucleotides agree with TRBD1. CDR1 is SGHAT and CDR2 is FQNNGV in the germline V gene. J gave up 4 bases and V 6 bases, and 8 bases lay outside the gene matches. The CDR3 loop spans 15 amino acids.

The rearrangement uses TRBV18 and TRBJ2-5; D is uncertain. This CDR3 region has 14 residues. Germline assignment: CDR1 KGHSH and CDR2 LQKENI. Trimming removed 1 base from V and 2 bases from J, with 8 bases in between. CDR3 coding DNA: TGTGCCAGCTCACCACGGTCAATTCAAGAGACCCAGTACTTC. It yields the protein CASSPRSIQETQYF.

The genes are TRBV20-1 and TRBJ1-5, with 7 bases lining up with TRBD1. CDR1 and CDR2 (germline): DFQATT, SNEGSKA (reference sequence). The CDR3 is 15 amino acids. After removal of 4 bases from V and 5 bases from J, the junction contained 11 bases not matched to a gene. CDR3 sequence: CSATQGQGEDQPQHF. The CDR3 region has the DNA TGCAGTGCTACACAGGGTCAGGGGGAAGATCAGCCCCAGCATTTT.

CDR3 bases: TGTGCCTGGACCCGACAGGGGACCTACGAGCAGTACTTC. This codes for CAWTRQGTYEQYF. The chain recombines TRBV30 with TRBJ2-7; 8 bases are a match to TRBD1. J lost 2 bases, V lost 4 bases, and 4 bases had no gene match. The CDR3 extends over 13 amino acids. CDR1 and CDR2 (germline): GTSNPN, SVGIG (reference sequence). The variable domain in full, with the rest retrieved from reference TRBV30 and TRBJ2-7, is SQTIHQWPATLVQPVGSPLSLECTVEGTSNPNLYWYRQAAGRGLQLLFYSVGIGQISSEVPQNLSASRPQDRQFILSSKKLLLSDSGFYLCAWTRQGTYEQYFGPGTRLTVT.

For the CDR3, the DNA is TGCAGCGTTCGGACAGGGGGGCGTTCTGGGGCCAACGTCCTGACTTTC. This translates into CSVRTGGRSGANVLTF. The J gene is TRBJ2-6, the V gene TRBV29-1, with TRBD1 matching over 10 bases. CDR1 and CDR2 from the germline V gene are SQVTM and ANQGSEA. This CDR3 comprises 16 residues. Trimming took 5 bases from V and 1 from J; bases not matched to a gene: 5.

The chain has TRBV25-1 and TRBJ1-5, with D uncertain. Trimming cost V 3 bases and J 2 bases, with 8 bases left between them. The V gene's germline CDR1 is MGHDK and CDR2 SYGVNS. This CDR3 comprises 14 residues. The CDR3 DNA reads as TGTGCCAGCAGTGACTTTGGAGGCAATCAGCCCCAGCATTTT. This translates into CASSDFGGNQPQHF.

The chain joins TRBV10-3 to TRBJ2-2; no definite D call. CDR1 ENHRY and CDR2 SYGVKD come from the germline V gene. V lost 6 bases, J lost 0 bases, and 11 bases lay in between. The CDR3 length is 15 residues. The CDR3 DNA is TGTGCCATCAGGGACCCCAACGCGAACACCGGGGAGCTGTTTTTT. Its translation is CAIRDPNANTGELFF.

The genes are TRBV9 and TRBJ2-3; D might be TRBD1 or TRBD2, each matching 5 bases. The CDR3 is 18 amino acids. Trimming removed 1 base at V and 6 bases at J, with 24 bases between. Germline lookup yields CDR1 SGDLS and CDR2 YYNGEE. The CDR3 nucleotides are TGTGCCAGCAGCGTAAAACCACTAGAAGACAGTCCCATCGATACGCAGTATTTT. It translates to CASSVKPLEDSPIDTQYF.

The chain has TRBV29-1 and TRBJ1-2; no firm D call. The CDR3 spans 13 residues. V lost 2 bases and J 4 bases, leaving 11 bases between the germline ends. The germline gives CDR1 SQVTM, CDR2 ANQGSEA. The CDR3 DNA reads as TGCAGCGTTGAAAGCCGGCAGATCTATGGCTACACCTTC. Amino acid sequence: CSVESRQIYGYTF.

V and J are TRBV25-1 and TRBJ1-6; 7 bases are shared with TRBD1. Per germline, CDR1 MGHDK and CDR2 SYGVNS. V shed 6 bases and J 11 bases; nucleotides not matched to a gene: 10. The CDR3 is 14 amino acids. DNA of the CDR3: TGTGCCAGCAGCCCCACAGGGGTTTTGGCACCCCTCCACTTT. It yields the protein CASSPTGVLAPLHF.

The chain combines TRBV7-9 with TRBJ2-3, with 9 bases matching TRBD1. This CDR3 is 14 amino acids long. Germline assignment: CDR1 SEHNR and CDR2 FQNEAQ (reference sequence). J gave up 4 bases and V 5 bases, and 4 bases lay outside the gene matches. CDR3 nucleotide sequence: TGTGCCAGCAGCCGCACAGGGGGCGCAGATACGCAGTATTTT. Translation gives CASSRTGGADTQYF.

The chain recombines TRBV29-1 with TRBJ2-7; the match to TRBD2 covers 8 bases. Germline assignment: CDR1 SQVTM and CDR2 ANQGSEA. The CDR3 has 12 amino acids. V shed 6 bases, J shed 2 bases, and the junction held 3 bases outside the gene matches. The CDR3: CSVGRDTYEQYF. The CDR3 nucleotides are TGCAGCGTCGGGAGGGATACCTACGAGCAGTACTTC.

V and J are TRBV29-1 and TRBJ1-2; D gene uncertain. Germline CDR1 and CDR2: SQVTM and ANQGSEA. V gave up 5 bases and J gave up 6 bases, with 19 bases separating them. There are 14 residues in the CDR3. The CDR3 loop is CSVWALEGLNGYTF. For the CDR3, the DNA is TGCAGCGTTTGGGCTCTTGAGGGCCTAAATGGCTACACCTTC.

The chain couples TRBV20-1 to TRBJ1-1, with D hard to call. CDR1 DFQATT and CDR2 SNEGSKA come from the germline V gene (reference sequence). V was clipped by 1 base and J by 4 bases, with 10 bases between them. CDR3 length: 13 residues. CDR3 DNA sequence: TGCAGTGCTAGAGGACCCCCGGTCACTGAAGCTTTCTTT. It translates to CSARGPPVTEAFF.

The chain is built from TRBV3-1 and TRBJ2-7; D tentatively reads TRBD1 or TRBD2 (6 bases each). Germline CDR1 LGHDT, CDR2 YNNKEL (reference sequence). The CDR3 consists of 15 residues. V lost 4 bases and J 6 bases, leaving 19 bases between the germline ends. For the CDR3, the DNA is TGTGCCAGCAGCCGTCGGGGAGACAGGAGGGCCGAGCAGTACTTC. This encodes CASSRRGDRRAEQYF.

The genes are TRBV3-1 and TRBJ2-2, with D unclear. CDR3 length equals 13 residues. Germline CDR1 reads LGHDT; CDR2 reads YNNKEL (reference sequence). V was clipped by 8 bases and J by 4 bases, with 11 bases between them. CDR3 in amino acids: CASPHPGTGELFF. The CDR3 coding sequence is TGTGCCAGCCCTCACCCGGGCACCGGGGAGCTGTTTTTT. The full variable domain, in which reference TRBV3-1 and TRBJ2-2 provide the parts outside the CDR3, is DTAVSQTPKYLVTQMGNDKSIKCEQNLGHDTMYWYKQDSKKFLKIMFSYNNKELIINETVPNRFSPKSPDKAHLNLHINSLELGDSAVYFCASPHPGTGELFFGEGSRLTVL.

The genes are TRBV28 and TRBJ2-7, with 12 nucleotides matching TRBD1. The CDR3 runs 16 residues. V lost 6 bases, J lost 2 bases, and 8 bases stayed unmatched. CDR1 is MDHEN, CDR2 SYDVKM, per germline. The CDR3 region has the DNA TGTGCCAGCAGACCAAGGGACAGGGGGCGCGCCTACGAGCAGTACTTC. Its translation: CASRPRDRGRAYEQYF.